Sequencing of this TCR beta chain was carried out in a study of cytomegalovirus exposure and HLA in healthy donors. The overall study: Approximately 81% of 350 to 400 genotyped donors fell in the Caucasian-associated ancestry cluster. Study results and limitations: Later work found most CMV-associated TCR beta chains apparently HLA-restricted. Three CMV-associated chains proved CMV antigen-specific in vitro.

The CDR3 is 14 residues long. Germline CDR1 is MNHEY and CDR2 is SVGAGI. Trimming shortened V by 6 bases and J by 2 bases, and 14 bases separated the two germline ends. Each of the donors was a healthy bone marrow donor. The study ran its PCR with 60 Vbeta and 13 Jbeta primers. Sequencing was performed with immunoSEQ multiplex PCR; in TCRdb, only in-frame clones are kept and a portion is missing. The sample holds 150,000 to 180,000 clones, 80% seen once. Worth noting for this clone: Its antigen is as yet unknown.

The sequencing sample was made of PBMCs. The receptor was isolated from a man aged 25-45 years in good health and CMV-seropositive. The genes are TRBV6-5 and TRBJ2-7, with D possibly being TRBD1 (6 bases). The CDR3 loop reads CASSPDRWAYEQYF. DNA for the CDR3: TGTGCCAGCAGCCCCGACAGGTGGGCCTACGAGCAGTACTTC.